Listed below are T cell receptor beta chains from one sample, sequenced in a study of T cell responses to AZD1222 COVID-19 vaccine. Repertoires were generated with immunoSEQ multiplex PCR, while TCRdb's copy carries only in-frame clones and drops some. The table has tens of thousands of clones, 87% seen once. Specimen: peripheral blood, collected on day 0 of AZD1222 vaccination. The receptors originated from an adult in good health. Both conserved end residues are part of each CDR3. D genes are given only for firm matches. Size is omitted from some rows. Given values are once, few, many or a class for expanded clones.

d_call,v_call,clone_size,j_call,cdr3_nt,cdr3_aa
-,TRBV5-6,-,TRBJ2-6,TGTGCCAGCAGCTTGAAGTTAGGGCAGGTCAACTCTGGGGCCAACGTCCTGACTTTC,CASSLKLGQVNSGANVLTF
-,TRBV7-9,-,TRBJ2-1,TGTGCCAGCAGCTACAAACTAATTAAAAATCGGTCCTACAATGAGCAGTTCTTC,CASSYKLIKNRSYNEQFF
-,TRBV9,-,TRBJ2-2,TGTGCCAGCAGCGTACCGCAGGGGATCCTGACCGGGGAGCTGTTTTTT,CASSVPQGILTGELFF
TRBD1,TRBV19,few,TRBJ1-1,TGTGCCAGTAACGCCCCCCGACAGGGGAACACTGAAGCTTTCTTT,CASNAPRQGNTEAFF
TRBD1,TRBV12-3/TRBV12-4,large,TRBJ1-2,TGTGCCAGCAGCAAGACAGGGGGCGGTGGCTACACCTTC,CASSKTGGGGYTF
TRBD2,TRBV30,-,TRBJ2-5,TGTGCCTGGAGGAATCGGGGGGTTGAGACCCAGTACTTC,CAWRNRGVETQYF
-,TRBV6-5,-,TRBJ1-2,TGTGCCAGCAGTACCCTTCCTTATGGCTACACCTTC,CASSTLPYGYTF
TRBD1,TRBV7-2,-,TRBJ1-4,TGTGCCAGCAGCTTAAGGGACAGAGGTGAAAAACTGTTTTTT,CASSLRDRGEKLFF
TRBD1,TRBV19,-,TRBJ1-3,TGTGCCAGTAGTATCCAGGGGGCGCAAACCGGAAACACCATATATTTT,CASSIQGAQTGNTIYF
TRBD2,TRBV28,many,TRBJ2-5,TGTGCCAGCAGTTTTGGGGGGGGAGAGACCCAGTACTTC,CASSFGGGETQYF
-,TRBV24-1,-,TRBJ2-2,TGTGCCACCAGTGGTCTAGAGGGGGGCTACACCGGGGAGCTGTTTTTT,CATSGLEGGYTGELFF
TRBD1,TRBV18,few,TRBJ1-3,TGTGCCAGCTCACAGGGGGCCAGCTCTGGAAACACCATATATTTT,CASSQGASSGNTIYF
-,TRBV18,-,TRBJ2-7,TGTGCCAGCTCACCACAGGGGTTAACCTACGAGCAGTACTTC,CASSPQGLTYEQYF
TRBD1,TRBV7-3,-,TRBJ2-3,TGTGCCAGCAGCTTAAGAGTAGCGACAGGGGGAGCAGATACGCAGTATTTT,CASSLRVATGGADTQYF
TRBD2,TRBV3-1/TRBV3-2,-,TRBJ2-5,TGTGCCATCCAGTCGACTAGCGGGGGGTTAGAGACCCAGTACTTC,CAIQSTSGGLETQYF